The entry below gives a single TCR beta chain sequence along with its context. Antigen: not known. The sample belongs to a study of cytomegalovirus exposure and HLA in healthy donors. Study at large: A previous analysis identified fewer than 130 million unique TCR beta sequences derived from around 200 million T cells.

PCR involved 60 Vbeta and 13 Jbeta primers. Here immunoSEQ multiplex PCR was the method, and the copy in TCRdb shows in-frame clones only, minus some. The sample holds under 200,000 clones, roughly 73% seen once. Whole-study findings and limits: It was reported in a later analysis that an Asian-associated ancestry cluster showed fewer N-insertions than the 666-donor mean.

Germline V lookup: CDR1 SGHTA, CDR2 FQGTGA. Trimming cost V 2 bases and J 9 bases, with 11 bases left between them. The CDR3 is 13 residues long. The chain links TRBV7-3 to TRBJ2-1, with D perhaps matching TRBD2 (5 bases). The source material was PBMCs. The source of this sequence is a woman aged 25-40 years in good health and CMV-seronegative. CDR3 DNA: TGTGCCAGCAGCTTAGGGTCGGGAAGTGAGCAGTTCTTC. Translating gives CASSLGSGSEQFF.